These 17 T cell receptor beta chains were sequenced from one sample in a study of blood T cell repertoires in COVID-19. Method: immunoSEQ multiplex PCR; TCRdb's copy keeps in-frame clones and lacks some. The sample yields roughly 150,000 clones, more than 75% seen once. The sequenced material came from peripheral blood. All receptors come from a middle-aged man who had recovered from COVID-19.

The chain uses TRBV24-1 and TRBJ1-4; no clear D. V was clipped by 5 bases and J by 5 bases, with 17 bases between them. Germline V gene lookup returns CDR1 KGHDR and CDR2 SFDVKD. The CDR3 extends over 16 amino acids. CDR3 sequence reads: CATSVWRSPTNEKLFF. The CDR3 DNA reads TGTGCCACCAGTGTATGGCGGAGTCCCACAAATGAAAAACTGTTTTTT.

The genes are TRBV27 and TRBJ1-2, with a possible D match to TRBD1 (6 bases). The germline CDR1 and CDR2 sequences are MNHEY and SMNVEV (reference sequence). The length of the CDR3 is 15 residues. The V and J ends lost 2 bases and 1 base respectively, with 11 bases between them. CDR3 protein: CASSLRGGNNYGYTF. The CDR3, as DNA: TGTGCCAGCAGTTTAAGGGGGGGAAATAACTATGGCTACACCTTC.

This CDR3 is CASSIEVGTSSWADTQYF. The CDR3 DNA is TGTGCCAGTAGTATAGAGGTGGGGACTAGCTCTTGGGCAGATACGCAGTATTTT. The chain links TRBV19 to TRBJ2-3; TRBD2 matches 9 bases. CDR3 length: 18 amino acids. Per germline, CDR1 LNHDA and CDR2 SQIVND (reference sequence). V lost 0 bases to trimming and J lost 4 bases; unmatched junction nucleotides: 11.

The sample holds one count of this clone. V and J are TRBV19 and TRBJ1-1; D ambiguous. Per the germline V gene, CDR1 is LNHDA and CDR2 is SQIVND (reference sequence). The CDR3 is 16 residues long. Deletions cut 3 bases from V and 1 base from J, with 15 bases between. Here the CDR3 DNA reads TGTGCCAGTAGTATGTACAGCGGGAGTCCGAACACTGAAGCTTTCTTT. The encoded protein is CASSMYSGSPNTEAFF.

The V gene is TRBV27, the J gene TRBJ1-3, with 7 bases that match TRBD1. From germline, CDR1 is MNHEY and CDR2 SMNVEV (reference sequence). This CDR3 has 13 amino acids. Trimming at V came to 4 bases and at J to 7 bases, leaving 4 bases not matched to a gene. The CDR3 sequence: CASSSTGANTIYF. CDR3 nucleotide sequence: TGTGCCAGCAGTTCCACAGGGGCGAACACCATATATTTT.

The chain combines TRBV7-9 with TRBJ2-4; D is undetermined. This CDR3 is built from 14 residues. From germline, CDR1 is SEHNR and CDR2 FQNEAQ (reference sequence). V lost 1 base, J lost 7 bases, and 11 bases lay in between. The CDR3 DNA follows: TGTGCCAGCAGCTTAGGCCAGGAATTGAACATTCAGTACTTC. Its translation is CASSLGQELNIQYF.

V and J are TRBV9 and TRBJ2-5; 9 bases agree with TRBD1. This CDR3 has 15 residues. The junction had 7 bases not matched to a gene; V was cut back by 3 bases and J by 4 bases. Germline CDR1 is SGDLS and CDR2 is YYNGEE. CDR3 amino acids: CASSAGTGKGETQYF. The CDR3 region has the DNA TGTGCCAGCAGCGCCGGGACAGGGAAGGGAGAGACCCAGTACTTC. Supplemented by reference TRBV9 and TRBJ2-5, the full variable domain reads DSGVTQTPKHLITATGQRVTLRCSPRSGDLSVYWYQQSLDQGLQFLIQYYNGEERAKGNILERFSAQQFPDLHSELNLSSLELGDSALYFCASSAGTGKGETQYFGPGTRLLVL.

The V gene is TRBV23-1, the J gene TRBJ1-4; TRBD1 is a possible D gene (5 bases). TRBV23-1 is an ORF; its function is uncertain. This CDR3 is 14 amino acids long. V was cut by 8 bases and J by 7 bases, with 17 bases left in between. In DNA, the CDR3 is TGCGCCAGCCCCCACTGTGGGGCCGGTGAAAAACTGTTTTTT. This gives the protein CASPHCGAGEKLFF.

The V gene is TRBV7-9, the J gene TRBJ1-5; TRBD1 agrees at 10 bases. Trimming at V came to 0 bases and at J to 4 bases, leaving 6 bases not matched to a gene. Germline V gene sequence: CDR1 SEHNR, CDR2 FQNEAQ (reference sequence). The CDR3 consists of 17 residues. DNA for the CDR3: TGTGCCAGCAGCTTAGCCTCGGGGACAGGGGTAAATCAGCCCCAGCATTTT. This codes for CASSLASGTGVNQPQHF.

The chain joins TRBV27 to TRBJ2-3; the match to TRBD2 covers 12 bases. Trimming took 2 bases from V and 0 from J; bases not matched to a gene: 12. This CDR3 has 20 amino acids. Germline V lookup: CDR1 MNHEY, CDR2 SMNVEV (reference sequence). The CDR3 sequence is CASSLEGRLAGVPSTDTQYF. The CDR3 nucleotides are TGTGCCAGCAGTTTAGAGGGCCGACTAGCGGGGGTCCCTAGCACAGATACGCAGTATTTT.

The chain carries TRBV14 and TRBJ2-5; the D gene is possibly TRBD1 (5 bases). The ends were cut back, 3 bases at V and 14 bases at J, with 22 bases in the middle. This CDR3 comprises 14 residues. Germline assignment: CDR1 SGHDN and CDR2 FVKESK. The CDR3 protein is CASSHKGPTDKSYF. The CDR3 nucleotides read TGTGCCAGCAGCCACAAAGGGCCGACAGATAAATCATACTTC.

This clone was seen a single time. The rearrangement uses TRBV7-2 and TRBJ2-3; D perhaps matches TRBD1 (5 bases). The CDR3 loop spans 15 amino acids. CDR1 SGHTA and CDR2 FQGNSA come from the germline V gene. The V end lost 1 base, the J end lost 4 bases, and 12 bases lay between the germline ends. The CDR3 loop reads CASSLDRGPPDTQYF. The CDR3 nucleotides read TGTGCCAGCAGCTTAGATAGGGGCCCGCCAGATACGCAGTATTTT.

The V gene is TRBV3-1 (or the pseudogene TRBV3-2), the J gene TRBJ1-2; D not resolved. Trimming shortened V by 3 bases and J by 1 base, and 9 bases separated the two germline ends. The CDR3 has 14 residues. Germline V lookup: CDR1 LGHDT, CDR2 YNNKEL (reference sequence). Here the CDR3 reads CASSQVQLNYGYTF. DNA of the CDR3: TGTGCCAGCAGCCAGGTACAGCTTAACTATGGCTACACCTTC.

This clone was found once. The V gene is TRBV27, the J gene TRBJ1-5, with D possibly being TRBD1 (5 bases). The CDR3 has 14 residues. Germline V CDR1 and CDR2: MNHEY, SMNVEV (reference sequence). Trimming removed 5 bases at V and 7 bases at J, with 15 bases between. The CDR3 is CASSVRGGSQPQHF. CDR3 nucleotide sequence: TGTGCCAGCAGTGTACGCGGGGGAAGCCAGCCCCAGCATTTT.

The chain is built from TRBV25-1 and TRBJ2-5, with TRBD1 as a possible D gene (5 bases). CDR1 is MGHDK and CDR2 is SYGVNS in the germline V gene. CDR3 size: 16 residues. The V end was cut by 1 base, the J end by 0 bases, with 12 bases between. CDR3 protein: CASSESAGLYQETQYF. The CDR3 coding sequence is TGTGCCAGCAGTGAATCGGCAGGGCTGTACCAAGAGACCCAGTACTTC.

This clone was recorded only once. V gene TRBV28 combines with J gene TRBJ1-6; tentatively, D is TRBD1 (5 bases). This CDR3 region has 15 residues. V dropped 2 bases and J dropped 3 bases, with 8 bases sitting between them. Germline V lookup: CDR1 MDHEN, CDR2 SYDVKM. The CDR3 loop is CASSLSTGYNSPLHF. Written as DNA, the CDR3 is TGTGCCAGCAGTTTAAGCACAGGCTATAATTCACCCCTCCACTTT. The variable domain in full, with the rest retrieved from reference TRBV28 and TRBJ1-6, is DVKVTQSSRYLVKRTGEKVFLECVQDMDHENMFWYRQDPGLGLRLIYFSYDVKMKEKGDIPEGYSVSREKKERFSLILESASTNQTSMYLCASSLSTGYNSPLHFGNGTRLTVT.

The genes are TRBV18 and TRBJ1-6; TRBD1 is a possible D gene (6 bases). Trimming pared 6 bases from V and 5 bases from J, leaving 11 bases between. CDR1 and CDR2 (germline): KGHSH, LQKENI. The CDR3 consists of 14 residues. The CDR3 DNA is TGTGCCAGCTCGCGGGGGCAGGATAATTCACCCCTCCACTTT. Its translation is CASSRGQDNSPLHF.